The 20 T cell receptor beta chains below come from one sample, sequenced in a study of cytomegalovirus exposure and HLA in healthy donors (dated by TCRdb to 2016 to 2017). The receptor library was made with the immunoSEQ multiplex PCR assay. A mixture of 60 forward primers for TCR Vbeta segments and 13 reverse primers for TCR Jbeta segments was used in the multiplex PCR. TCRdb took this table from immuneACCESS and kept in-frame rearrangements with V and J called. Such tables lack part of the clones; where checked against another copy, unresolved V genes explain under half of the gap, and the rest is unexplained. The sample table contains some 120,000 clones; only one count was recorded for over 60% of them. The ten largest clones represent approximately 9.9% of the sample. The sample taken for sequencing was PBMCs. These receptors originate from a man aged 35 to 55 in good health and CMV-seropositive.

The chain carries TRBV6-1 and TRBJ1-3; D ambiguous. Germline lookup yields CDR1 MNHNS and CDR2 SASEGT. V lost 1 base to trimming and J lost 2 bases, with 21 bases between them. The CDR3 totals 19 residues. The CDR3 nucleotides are TGTGCCAGCAGTGAAGAAGCGAGGGTTACCGTCCGTCCTGGAAACACCATATATTTT. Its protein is CASSEEARVTVRPGNTIYF.

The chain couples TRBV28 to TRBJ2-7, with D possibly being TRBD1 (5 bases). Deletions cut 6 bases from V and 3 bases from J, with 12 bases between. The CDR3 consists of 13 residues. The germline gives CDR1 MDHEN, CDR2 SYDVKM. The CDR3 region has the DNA TGTGCCAGCAGAGGGCCAGGGCTCTACGAGCAGTACTTC. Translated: CASRGPGLYEQYF.

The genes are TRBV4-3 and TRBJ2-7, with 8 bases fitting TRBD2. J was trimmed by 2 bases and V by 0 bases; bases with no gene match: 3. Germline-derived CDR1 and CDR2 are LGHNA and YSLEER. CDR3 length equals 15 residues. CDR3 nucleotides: TGCGCCAGCAGCCAAGAGCTGGGACTAGCCTACGAGCAGTACTTC. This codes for CASSQELGLAYEQYF.

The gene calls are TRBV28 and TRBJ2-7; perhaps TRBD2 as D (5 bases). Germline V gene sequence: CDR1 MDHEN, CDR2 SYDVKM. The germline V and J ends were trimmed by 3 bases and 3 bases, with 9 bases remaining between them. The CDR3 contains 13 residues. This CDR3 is CASSFLDFYEQYF. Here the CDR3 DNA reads TGTGCCAGCAGTTTCCTGGACTTCTACGAGCAGTACTTC.

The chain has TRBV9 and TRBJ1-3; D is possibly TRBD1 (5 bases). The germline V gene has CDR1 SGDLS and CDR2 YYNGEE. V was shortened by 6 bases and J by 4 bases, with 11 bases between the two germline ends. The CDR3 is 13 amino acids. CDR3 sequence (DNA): TGTGCCAGCACGGGGGAGTTAGGAAACACCATATATTTT. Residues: CASTGELGNTIYF.

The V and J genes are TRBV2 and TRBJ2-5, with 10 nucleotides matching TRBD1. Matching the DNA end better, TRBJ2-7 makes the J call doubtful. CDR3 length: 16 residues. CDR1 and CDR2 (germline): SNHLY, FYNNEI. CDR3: CASSPTGTGDGYEQYF. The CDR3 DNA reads TGTGCCAGCAGCCCCACGGGGACAGGGGACGGCTACGAGCAGTACTTC.

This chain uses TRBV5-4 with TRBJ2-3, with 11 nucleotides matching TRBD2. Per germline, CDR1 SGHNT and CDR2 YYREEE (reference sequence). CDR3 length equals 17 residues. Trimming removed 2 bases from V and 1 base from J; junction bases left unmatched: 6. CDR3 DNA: TGTGCCAGCAGCTTAGCGTATAGCGGGGGGGGCACAGATACGCAGTATTTT. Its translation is CASSLAYSGGGTDTQYF. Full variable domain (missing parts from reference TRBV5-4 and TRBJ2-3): ETGVTQSPTHLIKTRGQQVTLRCSSQSGHNTVSWYQQALGQGPQFIFQYYREEENGRGNFPPRFSGLQFPNYSSELNVNALELDDSALYLCASSLAYSGGGTDTQYFGPGTRLTVL.

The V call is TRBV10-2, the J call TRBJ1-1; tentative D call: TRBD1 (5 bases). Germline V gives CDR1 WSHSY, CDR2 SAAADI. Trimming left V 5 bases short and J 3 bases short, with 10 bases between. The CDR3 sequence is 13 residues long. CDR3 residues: CASSQGLDTEAFF. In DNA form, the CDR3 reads TGCGCCAGCAGTCAGGGTTTGGACACTGAAGCTTTCTTT.

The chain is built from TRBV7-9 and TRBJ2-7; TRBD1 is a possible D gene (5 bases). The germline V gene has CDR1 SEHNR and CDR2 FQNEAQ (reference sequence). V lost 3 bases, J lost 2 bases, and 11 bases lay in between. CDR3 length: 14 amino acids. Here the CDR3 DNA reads TGTGCCAGCAGCTTCCGCGACAGCCCCTACGAGCAGTACTTC. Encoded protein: CASSFRDSPYEQYF.

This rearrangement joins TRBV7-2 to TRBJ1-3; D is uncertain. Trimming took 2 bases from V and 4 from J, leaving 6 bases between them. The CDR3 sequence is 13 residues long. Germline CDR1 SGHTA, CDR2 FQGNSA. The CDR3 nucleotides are TGTGCCAGCAGCTTATCGGTGGGAAACACCATATATTTT. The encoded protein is CASSLSVGNTIYF.

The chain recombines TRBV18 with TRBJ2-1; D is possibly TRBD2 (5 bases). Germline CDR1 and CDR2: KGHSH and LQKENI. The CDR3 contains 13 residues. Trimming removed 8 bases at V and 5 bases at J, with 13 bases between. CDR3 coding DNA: TGTGCCAGCGACCGGGCGGGCCACAATGAGCAGTTCTTC. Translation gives CASDRAGHNEQFF.

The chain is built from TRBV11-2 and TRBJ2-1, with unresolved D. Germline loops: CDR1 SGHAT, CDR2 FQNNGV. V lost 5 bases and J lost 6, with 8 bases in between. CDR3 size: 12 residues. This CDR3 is CASSVRFNEQFF. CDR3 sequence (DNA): TGTGCCAGCAGCGTCAGGTTCAATGAGCAGTTCTTC. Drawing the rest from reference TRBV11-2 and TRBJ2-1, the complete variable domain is EAGVAQSPRYKIIEKRQSVAFWCNPISGHATLYWYQQILGQGPKLLIQFQNNGVVDDSQLPKDRFSAERLKGVDSTLKIQPAKLEDSAVYLCASSVRFNEQFFGPGTRLTVL.

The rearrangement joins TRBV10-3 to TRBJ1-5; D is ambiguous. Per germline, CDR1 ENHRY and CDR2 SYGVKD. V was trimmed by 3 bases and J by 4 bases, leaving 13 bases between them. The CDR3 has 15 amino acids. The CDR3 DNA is TGTGCCATCAGTGAAGTCGGGATTTTAAATCAGCCCCAGCATTTT. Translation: CAISEVGILNQPQHF.

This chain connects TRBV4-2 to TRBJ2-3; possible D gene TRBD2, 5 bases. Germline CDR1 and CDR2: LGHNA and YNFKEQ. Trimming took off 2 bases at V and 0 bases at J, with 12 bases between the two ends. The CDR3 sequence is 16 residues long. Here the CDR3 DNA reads TGTGCCAGCAGCCAAAGTCAGCGGAGTAGCACAGATACGCAGTATTTT. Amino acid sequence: CASSQSQRSSTDTQYF.

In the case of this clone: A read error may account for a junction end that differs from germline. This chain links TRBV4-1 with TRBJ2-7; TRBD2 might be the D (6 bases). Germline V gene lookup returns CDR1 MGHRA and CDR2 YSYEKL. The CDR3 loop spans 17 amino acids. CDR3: CAGSQQTQPGTSGEQYF. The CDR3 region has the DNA TGCGCCGGCAGCCAACAGACCCAGCCCGGGACTTCGGGCGAGCAGTACTTC.

The CDR3 protein is CASSEVGLQPQHF. In DNA form, the CDR3 reads TGTGCCAGCAGTGAGGTTGGGCTTCAGCCCCAGCATTTT. V and J are TRBV2 and TRBJ1-5; D is unclear. This CDR3 comprises 13 residues. CDR1 and CDR2 (germline): SNHLY, FYNNEI. Deletions cut 3 bases from V and 6 bases from J, with 9 bases between. The full variable domain, completed using reference TRBV2 and TRBJ1-5, is EPEVTQTPSHQVTQMGQEVILRCVPISNHLYFYWYRQILGQKVEFLVSFYNNEISEKSEIFDDQFSVERPDGSNFTLKIRSTKLEDSAMYFCASSEVGLQPQHFGDGTRLSIL.

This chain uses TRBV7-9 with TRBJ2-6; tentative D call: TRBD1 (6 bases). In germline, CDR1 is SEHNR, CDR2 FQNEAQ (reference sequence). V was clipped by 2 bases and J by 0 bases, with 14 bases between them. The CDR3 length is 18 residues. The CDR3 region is CASSLRGQIGSGANVLTF. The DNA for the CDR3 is TGTGCCAGCAGCTTAAGAGGACAGATAGGCTCTGGGGCCAACGTCCTGACTTTC. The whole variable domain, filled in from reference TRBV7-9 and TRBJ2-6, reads DTGVSQNPRHKITKRGQNVTFRCDPISEHNRLYWYRQTLGQGPEFLTYFQNEAQLEKSRLLSDRFSAERPKGSFSTLEIQRTEQGDSAMYLCASSLRGQIGSGANVLTFGAGSRLTVL.

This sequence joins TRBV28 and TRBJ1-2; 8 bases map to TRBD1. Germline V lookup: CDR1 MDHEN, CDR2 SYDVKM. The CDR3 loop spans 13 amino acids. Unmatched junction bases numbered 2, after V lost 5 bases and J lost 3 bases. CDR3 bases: TGTGCCAGCAGTGCGACAGGGGACTATGGCTACACCTTC. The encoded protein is CASSATGDYGYTF.

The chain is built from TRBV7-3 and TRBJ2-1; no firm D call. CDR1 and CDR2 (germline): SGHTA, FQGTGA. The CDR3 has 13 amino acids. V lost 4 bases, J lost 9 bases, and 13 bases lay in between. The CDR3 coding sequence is TGTGCCAGCAGCTCCTACGGCGGCCGTGAGCAGTTCTTC. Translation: CASSSYGGREQFF.

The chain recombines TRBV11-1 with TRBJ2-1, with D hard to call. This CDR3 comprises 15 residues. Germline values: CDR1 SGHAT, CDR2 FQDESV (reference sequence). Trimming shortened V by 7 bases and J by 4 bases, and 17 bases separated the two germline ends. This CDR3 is CASTRSNTAYNEQFF. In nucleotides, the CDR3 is TGTGCCAGCACACGTTCGAACACCGCTTACAATGAGCAGTTCTTC.